A selection of T cell receptor beta chains follows, all from one sample in a study of cytomegalovirus exposure and HLA in healthy donors. TCRdb's copy holds only in-frame clones and misses some; the assay was immunoSEQ multiplex PCR. The table shows roughly 130,000 clones, with around 73% occurring only once. The sample taken for sequencing was PBMCs. These receptors all stem from a human donor in good health. CDR3s include the opening cysteine and the closing phenylalanine or tryptophan. A D gene is named only where the DNA matches it firmly. The size of a clone is reported for some rows only, either as once, few or many, or as a class for expanded clones.

>TRBJ2-3|TRBD2|once|TRBV29-1
CSVQPAGTSGRPTDTQYF
TGCAGCGTCCAACCAGCCGGGACTAGCGGCAGGCCCACAGATACGCAGTATTTT
>TRBJ2-6|-|few|TRBV27
CASSPFSGANVLTF
TGTGCCAGCAGCCCGTTCTCTGGGGCCAACGTCCTGACTTTC
>TRBJ2-3|-|-|TRBV29-1
CSVEVQGTQYF
TGCAGCGTTGAGGTGCAGGGTACGCAGTATTTT
>TRBJ1-2|TRBD1|-|TRBV19
CASSPKGPTGNGGYTF
TGTGCCAGTAGTCCAAAGGGGCCGACAGGGAATGGCGGCTACACCTTC
>TRBJ2-7|-|-|TRBV5-5
CASSLGAGLYEQYF
TGTGCCAGCAGCTTGGGCGCAGGCCTCTACGAGCAGTACTTC
>TRBJ2-3|-|-|TRBV14
CASSQSRTAFSSTDTQYF
TGTGCCAGCAGCCAATCTAGGACTGCATTTTCTAGCACAGATACGCAGTATTTT
>TRBJ2-7|-|-|TRBV6-6
CASSYLGVRDEQYF
TGTGCCAGCAGTTACTTAGGGGTTAGGGACGAGCAGTACTTC
>TRBJ2-1|-|-|TRBV27
CASSFHSVRYEQFF
TGTGCCAGCAGTTTTCATTCAGTTCGTTATGAGCAGTTCTTC
>TRBJ1-1|TRBD1|-|TRBV2
CASREARGTEAFF
TGTGCCAGCCGAGAGGCCAGGGGGACTGAAGCTTTCTTT
>TRBJ1-5|-|-|TRBV6-4
CASTDGGINSNQPQHF
TGTGCCAGCACCGACGGAGGGATAAATAGCAATCAGCCCCAGCATTTT
>TRBJ2-7|TRBD2|few|TRBV7-9
CSSSFDRLAASRGEQYF
TGTTCCAGCAGCTTTGATCGACTAGCGGCCTCGCGAGGCGAGCAGTACTTC
>TRBJ1-4|-|-|TRBV28
CASRYRNEKLFF
TGTGCCAGCAGATACAGGAATGAAAAACTGTTTTTT
>TRBJ2-1|TRBD2|-|TRBV13
CASSPTSGGAYYNEQFF
TGTGCCAGCAGCCCTACTAGCGGGGGGGCCTACTACAATGAGCAGTTCTTC
>TRBJ2-2|TRBD1|-|TRBV10-3
CAITGTATNTGELFF
TGTGCCATCACCGGGACAGCTACAAACACCGGGGAGCTGTTTTTT
>TRBJ1-2|-|-|TRBV7-2
CASSRPGVQGYTF
TGTGCCAGCAGCCGCCCCGGGGTTCAAGGCTACACCTTC
>TRBJ1-4|-|-|TRBV5-1
CASSFGTEEKLFF
TGCGCCAGCAGCTTCGGGACTGAGGAAAAACTGTTTTTT
>TRBJ2-4|TRBD2|-|TRBV19
CASTMPGLAGETGTKNIQYF
TGTGCCAGTACCATGCCGGGACTAGCGGGGGAGACCGGCACCAAAAACATTCAGTACTTC
>TRBJ2-2|-|-|TRBV11-2
CASSLRDTGELFF
TGTGCCAGCAGCTTGAGGGACACCGGGGAGCTGTTTTTT
>TRBJ2-3|TRBD2|few|TRBV5-4
CASSLGGSGGADTQYF
TGTGCCAGCAGCTTGGGCGGTAGCGGGGGAGCAGATACGCAGTATTTT
>TRBJ2-1|TRBD2|-|TRBV29-1
CSVGLAGGPNEQFF
TGCAGCGTTGGACTAGCGGGGGGGCCGAATGAGCAGTTCTTC